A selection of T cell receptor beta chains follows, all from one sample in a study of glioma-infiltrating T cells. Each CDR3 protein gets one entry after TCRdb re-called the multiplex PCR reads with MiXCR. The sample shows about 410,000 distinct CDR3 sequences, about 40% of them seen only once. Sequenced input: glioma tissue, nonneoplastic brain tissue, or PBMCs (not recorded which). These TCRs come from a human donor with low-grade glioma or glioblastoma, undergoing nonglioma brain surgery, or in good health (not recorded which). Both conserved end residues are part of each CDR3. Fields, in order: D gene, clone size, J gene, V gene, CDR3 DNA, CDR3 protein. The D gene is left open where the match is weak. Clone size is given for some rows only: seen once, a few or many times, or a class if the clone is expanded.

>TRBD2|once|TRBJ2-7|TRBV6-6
TGTGCCAGCACCCAGGGACTAGCGGGTTACGATGAGCAGTACTTC
CASTQGLAGYDEQYF
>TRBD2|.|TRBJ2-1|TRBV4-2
TGTGCCAGCAGCCAAGATCGTAGGGGACTAGCGGGAGTAGGGTTCTTC
CASSQDRRGLAGVGFF
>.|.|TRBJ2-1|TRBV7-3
TGTGCCAGCAGCTTAGGGAACATTGATGGGCAGTTCTTC
CASSLGNIDGQFF
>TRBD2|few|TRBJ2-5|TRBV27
TGTGCCAGCAGTCCACGGACAGGGGGGACTAGCGGGAGGAAAGAGACCCAGTACTTC
CASSPRTGGTSGRKETQYF
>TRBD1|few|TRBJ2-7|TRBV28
TGTGCCAGCGAGGACAGGGACTCTCCGGGCTTCTACGAGCAGTACTTC
CASEDRDSPGFYEQYF
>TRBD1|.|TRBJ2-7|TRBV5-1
TGCGCCAGCAGCGCCGAGACAGGGGCCTACGAGCAGTACTTT
CASSAETGAYEQYF
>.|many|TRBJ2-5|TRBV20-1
TGCAGTGCTAGAGATTTTAGGGACACAACACAAGAGACCCAGTACTTC
CSARDFRDTTQETQYF
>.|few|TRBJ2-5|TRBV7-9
TGTGCCAGCAGCTTAGTCCTCCAAGAGACCCAGTACTTC
CASSLVLQETQYF
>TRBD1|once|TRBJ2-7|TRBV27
TGTGCCAGCAGTGTCGGGACAGCTTACGAGCGGTACTTC
CASSVGTAYERYF
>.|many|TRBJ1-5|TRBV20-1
TGCAGTGTCATGGCAGGAGGCGATCAGCCCCAGCATTTT
CSVMAGGDQPQHF
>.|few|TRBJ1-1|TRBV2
TGTGCCAGCACCAAAGGGATGAACACTGAAGCTTTCTTT
CASTKGMNTEAFF
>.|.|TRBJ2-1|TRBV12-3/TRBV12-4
TGTGCCAGCAGTGCTTCCCCAGCTTACAATGAGCAGTTCTTC
CASSASPAYNEQFF
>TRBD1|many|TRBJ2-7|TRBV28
TGTGCCAGCAGTACTTACAGGGGCAAAAGCTCCTACGAGCAGTACTTC
CASSTYRGKSSYEQYF
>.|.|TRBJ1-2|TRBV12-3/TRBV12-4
TGTGCCAGCAGTTTGGGTTTTACCCTTGGCTACACCTTC
CASSLGFTLGYTF
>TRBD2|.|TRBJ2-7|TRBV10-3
TGTGCCATCAGTGAGACCGGGACTATAACTTACGAGCAGTACTTC
CAISETGTITYEQYF
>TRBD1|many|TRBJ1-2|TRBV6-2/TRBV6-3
TGTGCCAGCAGACAAGGGGGCCGCCCTCAAGGCTACACCTTC
CASRQGGRPQGYTF
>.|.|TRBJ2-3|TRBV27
TGTGCCAGCAGCATAGGGCGCACAGATACGCAGTATTTT
CASSIGRTDTQYF
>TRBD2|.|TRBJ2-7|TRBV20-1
TGCAGTGCCCTAAGCGGGAGCGTGACCTACGAGCAGTACTTC
CSALSGSVTYEQYF
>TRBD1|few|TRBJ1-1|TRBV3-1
TGTGCCAGCAGCCTAATGACAGGGCTTAACACTGAAGCTTTCTTT
CASSLMTGLNTEAFF
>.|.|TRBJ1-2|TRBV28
TGTGCCAGCAGTTTGCAACAGGGCGGGCATGGCTACACCTTC
CASSLQQGGHGYTF
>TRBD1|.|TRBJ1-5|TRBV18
TGTGCCAGCTCATCGGGACAGGTTAGCAATCAGCCCCAGCATTTT
CASSSGQVSNQPQHF
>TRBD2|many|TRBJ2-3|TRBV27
TGTGCCAGCAGTTTAAGGGGTATGAGACTAGCGGGTATCCAAGATACGCAGTATTTT
CASSLRGMRLAGIQDTQYF
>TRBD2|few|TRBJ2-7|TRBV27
TGTGCCAGCAGCCACGGGACTAGCGGCTCCTACGAGCAGTACTTC
CASSHGTSGSYEQYF
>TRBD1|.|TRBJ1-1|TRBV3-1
TGTGCCAGCAGAGCGTCAGGGGGGACTGAAGCTTTCTTT
CASRASGGTEAFF
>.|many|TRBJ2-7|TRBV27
TGTGCCAGCAGTCGTACCGGGTTTTCTTCGGAGCAGTACTTC
CASSRTGFSSEQYF
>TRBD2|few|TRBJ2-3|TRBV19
TGTGCCAGTAGTTCAAGCGGGGTCGGAGTGAGTGATCCAGATACGCAGTATTTT
CASSSSGVGVSDPDTQYF
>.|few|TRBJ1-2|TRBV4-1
TGCGCCAGCAGCCAAACCGCAGGGGAAAATGGCTACACCTTC
CASSQTAGENGYTF
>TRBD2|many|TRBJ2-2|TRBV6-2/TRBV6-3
TGTGCCACCTTTGGTAGCGGGAGAGAACACACCGGGGAGCTGTTTTTT
CATFGSGREHTGELFF
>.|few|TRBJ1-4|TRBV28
TGTGCCAGCACCGTAGGGCGAGATGAAAAACTGTTTTTT
CASTVGRDEKLFF
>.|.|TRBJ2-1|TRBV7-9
TGTGCCAGCAGCTTACAAGGGACGTCTTACAATGAGCAGTTCTTC
CASSLQGTSYNEQFF
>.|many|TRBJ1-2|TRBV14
TGTGCCAGCAGCCCTCAATACAGAGGGTCTAAGTATGGCTACACCTTC
CASSPQYRGSKYGYTF
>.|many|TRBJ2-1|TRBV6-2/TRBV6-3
TGTGCCAGCAGTTACGGCAGTCGCTCCTACAATGAGCAGTTCTTC
CASSYGSRSYNEQFF
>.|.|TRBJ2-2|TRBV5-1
TGCGCCAGCAGCTTCACAGGGACCACCGGGGAGCTGTTTTTT
CASSFTGTTGELFF
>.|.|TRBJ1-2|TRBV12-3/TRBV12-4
TGTGCCAGCGGCCGAGGGGGGGCGCAAGGCTACACCTTC
CASGRGGAQGYTF
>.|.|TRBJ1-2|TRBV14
TGTGCCAGCAGCCAAGGGATTTTTAGGACCGGCTACACCTTC
CASSQGIFRTGYTF
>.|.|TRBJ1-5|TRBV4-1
TGCGCCAGCAGCCACAGGGTTGGCAATCAGCCCCAGCATTTT
CASSHRVGNQPQHF
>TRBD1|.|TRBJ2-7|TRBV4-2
TGTGCCAGCAGCCAAGATAAGGGCGCAGGGGGCTACGAGCAGTACTTC
CASSQDKGAGGYEQYF
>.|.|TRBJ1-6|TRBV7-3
TGTGCCAGCAGCCCCACGTTGGGTTCACCCCTCCACTTT
CASSPTLGSPLHF
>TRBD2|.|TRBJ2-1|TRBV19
TGTGCCAGTAGTATAGGAGGAGGGTTACTAGCGGGTAGCAATGAGCAGTTCTTC
CASSIGGGLLAGSNEQFF
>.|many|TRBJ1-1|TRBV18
TGTGCCAGCTCACCTTCTGACACGAGAGGGGCTTTCTTT
CASSPSDTRGAFF
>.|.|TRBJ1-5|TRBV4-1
TGCGCCAGCAGCCAACTGACAGGCCAGCCCCAGCATTTT
CASSQLTGQPQHF